Following are 17 T cell receptor beta chains from one sample sequenced in a study of blood T cells in healthy people across ages. A J-beta primer mix and a sample-barcoded 5' primer were used in a second PCR of about 7 to 12 cycles. TCRdb re-derived calls from the 5' RACE reads in MiXCR, one entry per CDR3 protein. The repertoire consists of about 1.5 million distinct CDR3 sequences, with approximately 39% occurring once and the leading ten covering about 4%. The specimen sequenced was blood. Every receptor here comes from a woman aged 18-35 years in good health.

The V call is TRBV20-1, the J call TRBJ2-7; D unclear. V gave up 1 base and J gave up 3 bases, with 7 bases separating them. The CDR3 sequence is 12 residues long. CDR1 and CDR2 from the germline V gene are DFQATT and SNEGSKA (reference sequence). CDR3: CSARGYSYEQYF. The CDR3 bases are TGCAGTGCTAGAGGCTACAGCTACGAGCAGTACTTC.

The CDR3 bases are TGCAGCGTTCGTGGGGACGCAACGACTAGCACAGATACGCAGTATTTT. This sequence encodes CSVRGDATTSTDTQYF. The J gene is TRBJ2-3, the V gene TRBV29-1; either TRBD1 or TRBD2 may fit D (5 bases each). Per germline, CDR1 SQVTM and CDR2 ANQGSEA. The CDR3 extends over 16 amino acids. The germline V and J ends were trimmed by 5 bases and 0 bases, with 18 bases remaining between them.

The CDR3 nucleotides read TGTGCCAGCAGCGAGACTAGCGGGGGATACGCAGAGACCCAGTTCTTC. Translating gives CASSETSGGYAETQFF. V gene TRBV12-3 or TRBV12-4 combines with J gene TRBJ2-1, with 12 bases that match TRBD2. Losses at the gene ends were 6 bases for V and 13 bases for J; bases not matched to a gene: 16. CDR3 size: 16 residues.

The V call is TRBV4-1, the J call TRBJ2-3; TRBD2 aligns across 11 bases. The CDR3 totals 15 residues. V lost 2 bases to trimming and J lost 4 bases; unmatched junction nucleotides: 2. Germline V gene lookup returns CDR1 MGHRA and CDR2 YSYEKL. The chain's CDR3 is CASSQLAGGSDTQYF. CDR3 in DNA: TGCGCCAGCAGCCAACTAGCGGGGGGTTCAGATACGCAGTATTTT.

This chain uses TRBV27 with TRBJ1-1, with D perhaps matching TRBD1 (6 bases). There are 16 residues in the CDR3. Trimming removed 4 bases at V and 1 base at J, with 16 bases between. CDR1 is MNHEY and CDR2 is SMNVEV in the germline V gene (reference sequence). CDR3 amino acids: CASSSSHQTGNTEAFF. The CDR3 DNA reads as TGTGCCAGCAGTTCCTCCCACCAGACAGGGAACACTGAAGCTTTCTTT.

The CDR3, as DNA: TGTGCCAGCAGCTCGGGACTAGCGGGAGCGGTACAAGAGACCCAGTACTTC. This translates into CASSSGLAGAVQETQYF. The chain uses TRBV11-2 and TRBJ2-5; 14 bases are shared with TRBD2. Germline lookup yields CDR1 SGHAT and CDR2 FQNNGV. V dropped 4 bases and J dropped 2; count of bases not matched to a gene: 6. CDR3 size: 17 residues.

With respect to this clonotype: At one boundary the junction diverges from the germline segment, which might be a read error. This rearrangement joins TRBV20-1 to TRBJ2-3; 7 bases are shared with TRBD1. The CDR3 spans 13 residues. Germline CDR1 reads DFQATT; CDR2 reads SNEGSKA (reference sequence). The CDR3, as DNA: TGCAGTGCTCCGGACAGGAGCACAAATACGCAGTATTTT. Translated: CSAPDRSTNTQYF.

The V and J genes are TRBV7-8 and TRBJ2-7; 13 bases are shared with TRBD2. Trimming at V came to 1 base and at J to 6 bases, leaving 3 bases not matched to a gene. The CDR3 is made up of 15 amino acids. Per germline, CDR1 SGHVS and CDR2 FQNEAQ. The CDR3, as DNA: TGTGCCAGCAGCTTAGGGACTAGCGGGAGTCTCGAGCAGTACTTC. Translating gives CASSLGTSGSLEQYF.

The rearrangement uses TRBV5-1 and TRBJ1-2; the D is unclear. Germline CDR1 and CDR2: SGHRS and YFSETQ. Trimming pared 4 bases from V and 1 base from J, leaving 11 bases between. This CDR3 comprises 14 residues. The CDR3 nucleotides read TGCGCCAGCAGCAACGGGGAGGATAACTATGGCTACACCTTC. It encodes CASSNGEDNYGYTF.

This clonotype has a handful of counts. The gene calls are TRBV5-1 and TRBJ1-2; D is perhaps TRBD1 (6 bases). The CDR3 totals 15 residues. Trimming shortened V by 0 bases and J by 4 bases, and 13 bases separated the two germline ends. Germline V gives CDR1 SGHRS, CDR2 YFSETQ. This chain's CDR3 is CASSLVVTGGYGYTF. The CDR3 bases are TGCGCCAGCAGCTTGGTGGTGACAGGCGGCTATGGCTACACCTTC.

This chain links TRBV7-8 with TRBJ2-7; the match to TRBD2 covers 10 bases. Germline loops: CDR1 SGHVS, CDR2 FQNEAQ. V lost 1 base and J lost 1; bases outside the gene matches: 13. CDR3 length: 19 residues. CDR3 DNA sequence: TGTGCCAGCAGCTTAGTGGGTTCTCTAGCGGGAGTAAGGTCCTACGAGCAGTACTTC. Translated: CASSLVGSLAGVRSYEQYF. Variable domain in full (rest from reference TRBV7-8 and TRBJ2-7): GAGVSQSPRYKVAKRGQDVALRCDPISGHVSLFWYQQALGQGPEFLTYFQNEAQLDKSGLPSDRFFAERPEGSVSTLKIQRTQQEDSAVYLCASSLVGSLAGVRSYEQYFGPGTRLTVT.

There are a few counts of this clonotype. This chain joins TRBV20-1 and TRBJ2-7; 8 bases are shared with TRBD1. Germline V gene sequence: CDR1 DFQATT, CDR2 SNEGSKA (reference sequence). The trim removed 6 bases at V and 3 bases at J, leaving 7 bases unmatched. This CDR3 spans 13 amino acids. CDR3 DNA sequence: TGCAGTGCCCCGACAGGGGCGTACTACGAGCAGTACTTC. It translates to CSAPTGAYYEQYF.

This clonotype was observed a handful of times. This chain joins TRBV9 and TRBJ2-1, with 10 bases identical to TRBD1. The V and J ends lost 0 bases and 6 bases, in that order; junction bases with no gene match: 15. The germline gives CDR1 SGDLS, CDR2 YYNGEE. The CDR3 is 19 residues long. As DNA, the CDR3 is TGTGCCAGCAGCGTAGGAGTAAAACGGGACAGGGGAATTGGCAATGAGCAGTTCTTC. It encodes CASSVGVKRDRGIGNEQFF.

The chain uses TRBV6-5 and TRBJ1-2; no firm D call. V was cut by 5 bases and J by 6 bases, with 16 bases left in between. Germline loops: CDR1 MNHEY, CDR2 SVGAGI. This CDR3 is built from 14 residues. CDR3 coding DNA: TGTGCCAGCAGTGACCTATCCCCCAGAAATGGCTACACCTTC. Protein: CASSDLSPRNGYTF.

The DNA for the CDR3 is TGTGCCAGCAGCCACAGGGGCGCGGGGGACACTGAAGCTTTCTTT. Amino acids: CASSHRGAGDTEAFF. The V and J genes are TRBV3-1 and TRBJ1-1; D perhaps matches TRBD1 (6 bases). CDR1 and CDR2 (germline): LGHDT, YNNKEL (reference sequence). There are 15 residues in the CDR3. The V end lost 3 bases, the J end lost 3 bases, and 14 bases lay between the germline ends.

The CDR3 DNA reads TGCAGTGCGATCGGGGCAGGGAAAGCTTTCTTT. This codes for CSAIGAGKAFF. V gene TRBV20-1 combines with J gene TRBJ1-1; D is possibly TRBD1 (5 bases). The germline gives CDR1 DFQATT, CDR2 SNEGSKA (reference sequence). The CDR3 is made up of 11 amino acids. The V and J ends lost 6 bases and 9 bases respectively, with 14 bases between them.

The count of this clonotype is one. Its ends do not fully match the called genes, so a read error is possible. The V and J genes are TRBV6-6 and TRBJ1-6, with D perhaps matching TRBD1 (6 bases). CDR3 length equals 14 residues. Per the germline V gene, CDR1 is MNHNY and CDR2 is SVGAGI (reference sequence). Here the CDR3 reads CASSYWDTNSPPHF. The CDR3 DNA follows: TGTGCCAGCAGTTACTGGGACACGAATTCACCCCCCCACTTT.